This is a list of T cell receptor beta chains from one sample in a study of blood T cell repertoires in COVID-19. Profiling relied on immunoSEQ multiplex PCR, and the TCRdb table lists in-frame clones only, not all of them. In the table there are about 24,000 clones, about 70% of which are singletons. The specimen was peripheral blood. The receptors derive from a man aged 45-65 years with COVID-19, enrolled during active disease. Both conserved end residues are part of each CDR3. D genes are given only for firm matches. For some rows the clone size is stated as once, few or many, or as a class when expanded; others skip it.

d_call: TRBD2; v_call: TRBV11-2; clone_size: .; j_call: TRBJ2-7; cdr3_aa: CASSPGTSGGREEQYF; cdr3_nt: TGTGCCAGCAGCCCTGGGACTAGCGGGGGCCGGGAGGAGCAGTACTTC
d_call: TRBD2; v_call: TRBV29-1; clone_size: .; j_call: TRBJ2-7; cdr3_aa: CSVEAGTSGSEEQYF; cdr3_nt: TGCAGCGTTGAAGCCGGGACTAGCGGGAGCGAAGAGCAGTACTTC
d_call: .; v_call: TRBV24-1; clone_size: .; j_call: TRBJ1-5; cdr3_aa: CALRGRVSQPQHF; cdr3_nt: TGTGCCCTGAGGGGGAGGGTAAGCCAGCCCCAGCATTTT
d_call: .; v_call: TRBV7-2; clone_size: .; j_call: TRBJ1-5; cdr3_aa: CASSITTGRDQPQHF; cdr3_nt: TGTGCCAGCAGCATAACCACAGGGAGGGATCAGCCCCAGCATTTT
d_call: TRBD2; v_call: TRBV27; clone_size: .; j_call: TRBJ2-3; cdr3_aa: CASSGDSSGRASDTQYF; cdr3_nt: TGTGCCAGCAGTGGGGACTCTAGCGGGAGGGCCTCAGATACGCAGTATTTT
d_call: .; v_call: TRBV11-2; clone_size: .; j_call: TRBJ1-6; cdr3_aa: CASSLDPGANSPLHF; cdr3_nt: TGTGCCAGCAGCTTAGATCCAGGGGCTAATTCACCCCTCCACTTT
d_call: .; v_call: TRBV21-1; clone_size: .; j_call: TRBJ2-7; cdr3_aa: CASSKGGGRDTEEQYF; cdr3_nt: TGTGCCAGCAGCAAAGGAGGGGGCAGGGATACTGAAGAGCAGTACTTC
d_call: .; v_call: TRBV2; clone_size: .; j_call: TRBJ1-2; cdr3_aa: CATSGPYYGYTF; cdr3_nt: TGTGCCACCTCAGGGCCTTACTATGGCTACACCTTC
d_call: TRBD2; v_call: TRBV19; clone_size: few; j_call: TRBJ2-7; cdr3_aa: CASSRPGLATYEQYF; cdr3_nt: TGTGCCAGTAGCCGTCCGGGACTAGCGACCTACGAGCAGTACTTC
d_call: .; v_call: TRBV5-1; clone_size: .; j_call: TRBJ1-4; cdr3_aa: CASSPRGGSRSNEKLFF; cdr3_nt: TGCGCCAGCAGCCCGAGGGGGGGTTCGCGGTCTAATGAAAAACTGTTTTTT
d_call: .; v_call: TRBV5-5; clone_size: few; j_call: TRBJ1-2; cdr3_aa: CASSSSLTGDYGYTF; cdr3_nt: TGTGCCAGCAGCTCCTCCCTGACAGGTGACTATGGCTACACCTTC
d_call: .; v_call: TRBV5-4; clone_size: .; j_call: TRBJ2-5; cdr3_aa: CASSLTAAQETQYF; cdr3_nt: TGTGCCAGCAGCTTGACAGCCGCTCAAGAGACCCAGTACTTC
d_call: TRBD1; v_call: TRBV19; clone_size: .; j_call: TRBJ2-5; cdr3_aa: CASSRTGAPQETQYF; cdr3_nt: TGTGCCAGTAGTAGGACAGGGGCCCCACAAGAGACCCAGTACTTC
d_call: .; v_call: TRBV6-5; clone_size: .; j_call: TRBJ1-1; cdr3_aa: CASRTRYMNTEAFF; cdr3_nt: TGTGCCAGCAGGACAAGATACATGAACACTGAAGCTTTCTTT
d_call: TRBD1; v_call: TRBV3-1/TRBV3-2; clone_size: .; j_call: TRBJ2-7; cdr3_aa: CASSPARGQGNLGQYF; cdr3_nt: TGTGCCAGCAGCCCCGCCAGGGGACAGGGCAATCTTGGGCAGTACTTC
d_call: TRBD1; v_call: TRBV5-1; clone_size: few; j_call: TRBJ1-1; cdr3_aa: CASSLISGQAIEAFF; cdr3_nt: TGCGCCAGCAGCTTGATTTCGGGACAGGCGATCGAAGCTTTCTTT
d_call: TRBD1; v_call: TRBV7-9; clone_size: .; j_call: TRBJ1-5; cdr3_aa: CASSLDRRDQPQHF; cdr3_nt: TGTGCCAGCAGCTTGGACAGGAGAGATCAGCCCCAGCATTTT
d_call: TRBD1; v_call: TRBV19; clone_size: .; j_call: TRBJ1-5; cdr3_aa: CASSKIDRAGQPQHF; cdr3_nt: TGTGCCAGTAGCAAAATAGACAGGGCGGGTCAGCCCCAGCATTTT
d_call: .; v_call: TRBV5-1; clone_size: .; j_call: TRBJ1-1; cdr3_aa: CASSLKQGTGTEAFF; cdr3_nt: TGCGCCAGCAGCTTAAAACAGGGTACGGGCACTGAAGCTTTCTTT
d_call: TRBD1; v_call: TRBV3-1/TRBV3-2; clone_size: .; j_call: TRBJ1-6; cdr3_aa: CASSTTGGLGSPLHF; cdr3_nt: TGTGCCAGCAGCACGACAGGGGGCTTAGGGTCACCCCTCCACTTT
d_call: TRBD2; v_call: TRBV28; clone_size: .; j_call: TRBJ2-3; cdr3_aa: CASSFGVAGGPTDTQYF; cdr3_nt: TGTGCCAGCAGTTTCGGGGTAGCGGGGGGGCCAACAGATACGCAGTATTTT
d_call: .; v_call: TRBV3-1/TRBV3-2; clone_size: once; j_call: TRBJ1-3; cdr3_aa: CASSQAGFTGNTIYF; cdr3_nt: TGTGCCAGCAGCCAAGCGGGGTTTACTGGAAACACCATATATTTT
d_call: .; v_call: TRBV19; clone_size: .; j_call: TRBJ1-5; cdr3_aa: CASSIATGENQPQHF; cdr3_nt: TGTGCCAGTAGTATCGCGACAGGAGAGAATCAGCCCCAGCATTTT
d_call: TRBD1; v_call: TRBV7-9; clone_size: few; j_call: TRBJ1-5; cdr3_aa: CASSKGGQDNQPQHF; cdr3_nt: TGTGCCAGCAGCAAAGGGGGACAGGACAATCAGCCCCAGCATTTT
d_call: .; v_call: TRBV6-5; clone_size: .; j_call: TRBJ1-1; cdr3_aa: CAIPQGTPRGTEAFF; cdr3_nt: TGTGCCATCCCTCAAGGGACACCCCGCGGCACTGAAGCTTTCTTT
d_call: TRBD1; v_call: TRBV11-2; clone_size: .; j_call: TRBJ2-1; cdr3_aa: CASSPGQSEQFF; cdr3_nt: TGTGCCAGCAGCCCGGGACAGAGTGAGCAGTTCTTC
d_call: TRBD1; v_call: TRBV2; clone_size: .; j_call: TRBJ1-2; cdr3_aa: CASSGQGPVYGYTF; cdr3_nt: TGTGCCAGCAGTGGACAGGGCCCAGTCTATGGCTACACCTTC
d_call: .; v_call: TRBV3-1/TRBV3-2; clone_size: .; j_call: TRBJ1-5; cdr3_aa: CASSHLGDNQPQHF; cdr3_nt: TGTGCCAGCAGCCATCTAGGGGATAATCAGCCCCAGCATTTT
d_call: TRBD2; v_call: TRBV2; clone_size: .; j_call: TRBJ2-1; cdr3_aa: CAGGTSGRNEQFF; cdr3_nt: TGTGCCGGCGGGACTAGCGGGAGAAATGAGCAGTTCTTC
d_call: .; v_call: TRBV19; clone_size: .; j_call: TRBJ2-5; cdr3_aa: CASKGRGGETQYF; cdr3_nt: TGTGCCAGTAAGGGTCGTGGGGGGGAGACCCAGTACTTC
d_call: .; v_call: TRBV4-2; clone_size: few; j_call: TRBJ2-5; cdr3_aa: CASSQDMQETQYF; cdr3_nt: TGTGCCAGCAGCCAAGATATGCAAGAGACCCAGTACTTC
d_call: TRBD2; v_call: TRBV28; clone_size: .; j_call: TRBJ2-5; cdr3_aa: CASSSGLATQETQYF; cdr3_nt: TGTGCCAGCAGTTCGGGACTAGCGACACAAGAGACCCAGTACTTC
d_call: TRBD1; v_call: TRBV2; clone_size: .; j_call: TRBJ2-7; cdr3_aa: CASSLGTVSYEQYF; cdr3_nt: TGTGCCAGCAGTCTAGGGACAGTCTCCTACGAGCAGTACTTC
d_call: TRBD1; v_call: TRBV5-1; clone_size: .; j_call: TRBJ1-5; cdr3_aa: CASSLTGVGNQPQHF; cdr3_nt: TGCGCCAGCAGCTTAACAGGGGTAGGCAATCAGCCCCAGCATTTT
d_call: TRBD1; v_call: TRBV19; clone_size: .; j_call: TRBJ1-6; cdr3_aa: CASSIETGGNSPLHF; cdr3_nt: TGTGCCAGTAGTATCGAAACAGGGGGCAATTCACCCCTCCACTTT
d_call: .; v_call: TRBV9; clone_size: .; j_call: TRBJ1-6; cdr3_aa: CASTPGGDSPLHF; cdr3_nt: TGTGCCAGCACCCCCGGGGGGGATTCACCCCTCCACTTT
d_call: TRBD1; v_call: TRBV7-6; clone_size: few; j_call: TRBJ1-1; cdr3_aa: CASSLGGQGRVGTEAFF; cdr3_nt: TGTGCCAGCAGCTTAGGGGGACAGGGGAGAGTGGGTACTGAAGCTTTCTTT
d_call: TRBD1; v_call: TRBV30; clone_size: few; j_call: TRBJ1-4; cdr3_aa: CACTGQGATNEKLFF; cdr3_nt: TGTGCCTGTACCGGACAGGGGGCAACTAATGAAAAACTGTTTTTT